The clone carrying this TCR beta chain has a handful of counts. At one boundary the junction diverges from the germline segment, which might be a read error. This entry comes from a study of blood T cells in healthy people across ages. With a J-beta primer mix and a sample-barcoded 5' primer, a second PCR ran roughly 6 to 12 cycles. In TCRdb, the 5' RACE reads were re-called with MiXCR into one record per CDR3 protein. Here the sample spans about 640,000 distinct CDR3 sequences, roughly 53% being singletons. Looked up from germline, CDR1 is SGDLS and CDR2 is YYNGEE. This CDR3 has 15 residues. The sequenced sample consisted of blood. The chain links TRBV9 to TRBJ2-2; TRBD2 is a possible D gene (7 bases). The TCR comes from a man aged 55-75 years in good health. CDR3 nucleotides: TGTGCCAGCGGCGTAGTCGGGGGGCCCACCGGGGAGCTGTTTTTT. Protein sequence: CASGVVGGPTGELFF.